This T cell receptor (beta chain) was retrieved from a study of blood T cell repertoires in COVID-19. TCRdb's copy holds only in-frame clones and misses some; the assay was immunoSEQ multiplex PCR. The sample has around 67,000 clones; about four fifths are singletons. This TCR was recovered from a man aged 50 to 60 with active COVID-19. The source material was peripheral blood.

CDR3 coding DNA: TGTGCCCCGACCGCCCGGAGTAGATCGAAGAATAGCAATCAGCCCCAGCATTTT. Translated, it gives CAPTARSRSKNSNQPQHF. The chain couples TRBV21-1 to TRBJ1-5. TRBV21-1 is annotated as a pseudogene. The CDR3 runs 18 residues.